Listed below are T cell receptor beta chains from one sample, sequenced in a study of regulatory T cells in long-lasting Graves disease. One entry per CDR3 protein results from TCRdb running MiXCR on the multiplex PCR reads. The sample shows 350,000 to 500,000 distinct CDR3 sequences, about 15% of them seen only once. Separately, the same data were catalogued under a study of T cells in Graves' hyperthyroidism and ophthalmopathy.

Specimen: peripheral blood mononuclear cells (PBMCs), collected at new diagnosis, from a patient treated with antithyroid drugs. The receptors originated from a woman in her forties or fifties with Graves disease. CDR3s include the opening cysteine and the closing phenylalanine or tryptophan. The D gene is left open where the match is weak. Rows may omit the clone size; those that give it use once, few, many or a size class.

>TRBV5-1|many|TRBJ1-1|.
CASSLSEDTEAFF
TGCGCCAGCAGCTTATCAGAGGACACTGAAGCTTTCTTT
>TRBV27|many|TRBJ2-3|.
CASTSSARRWSTVTDTQYF
TGTGCCAGCACATCATCTGCGAGGCGTTGGTCGACAGTCACAGATACGCAGTATTTT
>TRBV5-1|.|TRBJ2-2|.
CASSLDPLAMELFF
TGCGCCAGCAGCTTGGACCCGCTAGCGATGGAGCTGTTTTTT
>TRBV19|.|TRBJ1-1|TRBD1
CASHGQGYTEAFF
TGTGCCAGCCACGGACAGGGCTACACTGAAGCTTTCTTT
>TRBV20-1|few|TRBJ2-1|TRBD2
CSASPSGRGAYNEQFF
TGCAGTGCAAGCCCGAGCGGGAGGGGGGCATACAATGAGCAGTTCTTC
>TRBV5-1|few|TRBJ2-7|.
CASSLAGAEEMGEQYF
TGCGCCAGCAGCTTGGCAGGGGCGGAGGAAATGGGGGAGCAGTACTTC
>TRBV7-2|few|TRBJ1-5|.
CASSLGFYSNQPQHF
TGTGCCAGCAGCTTAGGGTTTTATAGCAATCAGCCCCAGCATTTT
>TRBV11-2|many|TRBJ2-1|TRBD2
CASSFTSAYNEQFF
TGTGCCAGCAGCTTCACTAGCGCCTACAATGAGCAGTTCTTC
>TRBV10-2|few|TRBJ2-7|TRBD2
CASTERTSGRREQYF
TGCGCCAGCACCGAACGGACTAGCGGGAGAAGGGAGCAGTACTTC
>TRBV2|many|TRBJ2-1|TRBD2
CASIGRTSGYSSYNEQFF
TGTGCCAGCATTGGTCGGACTAGCGGGTATTCCTCCTACAATGAGCAGTTCTTC
>TRBV28|.|TRBJ2-1|TRBD1
CASSPGQGFHEQFF
TGTGCCAGCAGTCCTGGACAGGGGTTCCATGAGCAGTTCTTC
>TRBV5-1|many|TRBJ2-3|TRBD2
CASSPSGRAGDTQYF
TGCGCCAGCAGCCCTAGCGGGAGGGCCGGAGATACGCAGTATTTT
>TRBV11-2|few|TRBJ1-5|TRBD1
CASSLQGRGQPQHF
TGTGCCAGCAGCCTACAGGGGAGAGGTCAGCCCCAGCATTTT